The 32 T cell receptor beta chains reported below all come from one sample, sequenced in a study of shared clonotypes between healthy human individuals. Sequenced by immunoSEQ multiplex PCR; TCRdb stores in-frame clones only, minus some. The table records roughly 1,500,000 clones, 98% of them present only once. Sample: naive CD4+ T cells sorted from blood. The subset was: CD45RA+ positively selected. These receptor sequences come from a man aged 25-45 years in good health.

The J gene is TRBJ2-5, the V gene TRBV11-2; 7 bases are shared with TRBD1. Germline V lookup: CDR1 SGHAT, CDR2 FQNNGV. The V gene end was trimmed by 5 bases and the J gene end by 3 bases; junction bases not matched to a gene: 9. The CDR3 has 15 amino acids. The CDR3 reads CASSQTGTSKETQYF. DNA for the CDR3: TGTGCCAGCAGCCAGACAGGGACCTCTAAAGAGACCCAGTACTTC.

V gene TRBV29-1 combines with J gene TRBJ2-1; D remains ambiguous. CDR3 length: 16 amino acids. The ends were cut back, 1 base at V and 9 bases at J, with 22 bases in the middle. Germline CDR1 is SQVTM and CDR2 is ANQGSEA. The CDR3 DNA reads TGCAGCGTTGAAGTCCCTCCGGGTCCTCGTCCCAGTGAGCAGTTCTTC. This encodes CSVEVPPGPRPSEQFF.

The chain recombines TRBV25-1 with TRBJ1-2; D gene uncertain. The CDR3 covers 14 residues. Trimming took 3 bases from V and 7 from J, leaving 15 bases between them. The germline CDR1 and CDR2 sequences are MGHDK and SYGVNS. CDR3 nucleotide sequence: TGTGCCAGCAGTGACCACACGAGGGTCGTTGGCTACACCTTC. It yields the protein CASSDHTRVVGYTF.

The chain recombines TRBV18 with TRBJ2-1, with 10 nucleotides matching TRBD2. CDR1 and CDR2 from the germline V gene are KGHSH and LQKENI. The CDR3 is 18 amino acids. V lost 5 bases and J lost 6; bases outside the gene matches: 16. The CDR3 DNA sequence: TGTGCCAGCTCAAGACTCTTCAGCGGGAGGGCCGCCGTCAATGAGCAGTTCTTC. It specifies CASSRLFSGRAAVNEQFF. Filled out from reference TRBV18 and TRBJ2-1, the complete variable domain reads NAGVMQNPRHLVRRRGQEARLRCSPMKGHSHVYWYRQLPEEGLKFMVYLQKENIIDESGMPKERFSAEFPKEGPSILRIQQVVRGDSAAYFCASSRLFSGRAAVNEQFFGPGTRLTVL.

V is TRBV6-1 and J is TRBJ2-1; 8 nucleotides agree with TRBD1. Germline CDR1 is MNHNS and CDR2 is SASEGT. The CDR3 spans 15 residues. After removal of 4 bases from V and 4 bases from J, the junction contained 6 bases not matched to a gene. The CDR3 nucleotides read TGTGCCAGCAGTGCGTTTGGACAGGGTTACAATGAGCAGTTCTTC. Protein product: CASSAFGQGYNEQFF.

The chain is built from TRBV18 and TRBJ1-1, with TRBD1 as a possible D gene (5 bases). CDR3 size: 13 residues. The germline V and J ends were trimmed by 5 bases and 3 bases, with 10 bases remaining between them. CDR1 is KGHSH and CDR2 is LQKENI in the germline V gene. The CDR3 region has the DNA TGTGCCAGCTCATCAGACAGATACACTGAAGCTTTCTTT. Translated, it gives CASSSDRYTEAFF.

Note on this clone: In the same sample, other DNA sequences code for this CDR3. V and J are TRBV6-6 and TRBJ2-2; tentatively, D is TRBD1 (6 bases). CDR3 size: 13 residues. The germline V and J ends were trimmed by 2 bases and 5 bases, with 6 bases remaining between them. CDR1 is MNHNY, CDR2 SVGAGI, per germline (reference sequence). The CDR3 reads CASSYRGTGELFF. DNA of the CDR3: TGTGCCAGCAGTTACAGGGGGACCGGGGAGCTGTTTTTT.

The chain employs TRBV27 and TRBJ1-1, with D tentatively TRBD1 (6 bases). This CDR3 comprises 15 residues. Trimming cost V 1 base and J 7 bases, with 16 bases left between them. CDR1 and CDR2 from the germline V gene are MNHEY and SMNVEV (reference sequence). This CDR3 is CASSLYAGVGVEAFF. The CDR3 DNA follows: TGTGCCAGCAGTTTATATGCAGGGGTCGGGGTTGAAGCTTTCTTT.

About this clone itself: Other DNA sequences in the sample encode the same CDR3. The chain has TRBV18 and TRBJ2-6; D possibly uses TRBD1 or TRBD2 (5 bases each). The length of the CDR3 is 16 residues. With 3 bases removed from V and 1 base from J, the gap between germline ends came to 10 bases. Per the germline V gene, CDR1 is KGHSH and CDR2 is LQKENI. The CDR3 protein is CASSPGRLSGANVLTF. CDR3 coding DNA: TGTGCCAGCTCACCGGGACGGTTATCTGGGGCCAACGTCCTGACTTTC.

This clone showed up just once. This same CDR3 is encoded by further DNA sequences in the sample. The V call is TRBV29-1, the J call TRBJ2-1; D ambiguous. The CDR3 is 10 amino acids. The germline V and J ends were trimmed by 5 bases and 7 bases, with 6 bases remaining between them. Germline V gene lookup returns CDR1 SQVTM and CDR2 ANQGSEA. CDR3 sequence (DNA): TGCAGCGTTAGGAATAATGAGCAGTTCTTC. It encodes CSVRNNEQFF.

The chain recombines TRBV9 with TRBJ2-7; TRBD1 matches 8 bases. The length of the CDR3 is 14 residues. The J segment lost 3 bases and the V segment lost 0 bases, leaving 2 bases of the junction unmatched. Germline V lookup: CDR1 SGDLS, CDR2 YYNGEE. This CDR3 reads CASSVDGQGYEQYF. The CDR3 region has the DNA TGTGCCAGCAGCGTAGACGGACAGGGCTACGAGCAGTACTTC.

CDR3 in DNA: TGTGCCAGCTCACCTGGGGCAGGGGGCAATGAGCAGTTCTTC. Amino acids: CASSPGAGGNEQFF. This chain connects TRBV18 to TRBJ2-1; 7 bases match TRBD1. The germline gives CDR1 KGHSH, CDR2 LQKENI. The V and J ends lost 3 bases and 6 bases, in that order; junction bases with no gene match: 5. This CDR3 comprises 14 residues.

In DNA form, the CDR3 reads TGTGCCAGCAGCCCTACTGGGATGAACACTGAAGCTTTCTTT. Translation: CASSPTGMNTEAFF. The chain combines TRBV11-3 with TRBJ1-1, with D unresolved. The CDR3 runs to 14 residues. Trimming removed 5 bases at V and 0 bases at J, with 10 bases between. Germline V lookup: CDR1 SGHNT, CDR2 YENEEA.

The chain combines TRBV7-9 with TRBJ2-1; 12 bases are a match to TRBD2. V was clipped by 5 bases and J by 8 bases; unmatched bases: 7. The CDR3 contains 15 residues. Germline CDR1 SEHNR, CDR2 FQNEAQ (reference sequence). The CDR3: CASSRATSGRYEQFF. The CDR3 DNA follows: TGTGCCAGCAGCCGTGCTACTAGCGGGAGGTATGAGCAGTTCTTC.

About this clone itself: The sample contains more than one DNA sequence encoding this CDR3. The chain carries TRBV2 and TRBJ2-7; D not resolved. Germline V lookup: CDR1 SNHLY, CDR2 FYNNEI. V was shortened by 4 bases and J by 2 bases, with 6 bases between the two germline ends. This CDR3 has 12 amino acids. The CDR3 spells CASSGGPYEQYF. The DNA for the CDR3 is TGTGCCAGCAGTGGCGGTCCCTACGAGCAGTACTTC.

The J gene is TRBJ2-3, the V gene TRBV29-1, with a possible D match to TRBD2 (6 bases). CDR1 and CDR2 (germline): SQVTM, ANQGSEA. The CDR3 runs 13 residues. The ends were cut back, 4 bases at V and 1 base at J, with 9 bases in the middle. The CDR3 here is CSVGGKGTDTQYF. The CDR3 DNA reads TGCAGCGTTGGCGGGAAGGGCACAGATACGCAGTATTTT.

The genes are TRBV29-1 and TRBJ2-1; a possible D gene is TRBD2 (5 bases). Germline loops: CDR1 SQVTM, CDR2 ANQGSEA. The CDR3 extends over 18 amino acids. Deletions cut 3 bases from V and 0 bases from J, with 21 bases between. The CDR3 nucleotides are TGCAGCGTTGATGGGAGAGGGCAGACACAGAGCTCCTACAATGAGCAGTTCTTC. Translated, it gives CSVDGRGQTQSSYNEQFF.

The chain links TRBV15 to TRBJ2-3; D possibly uses TRBD1 or TRBD2 (5 bases each). The germline V gene encodes CDR1 LNHNV and CDR2 YYDKDF (reference sequence). The CDR3 spans 15 residues. The germline V and J ends were trimmed by 3 bases and 2 bases, with 12 bases remaining between them. The CDR3 spells CATSSRDEHTDTQYF. CDR3 nucleotides: TGTGCCACCAGCAGCCGGGACGAACACACAGATACGCAGTATTTT.

The chain is built from TRBV11-1 and TRBJ2-3; tentatively, D is TRBD1 (9 bases). Germline CDR1 is SGHAT and CDR2 is FQDESV (reference sequence). Deletions cut 7 bases from V and 3 bases from J, with 20 bases between. The CDR3 runs to 16 residues. DNA of the CDR3: TGTGCCAGCACCCCGGGGGGGACAGGGAGGACAGATACGCAGTATTTT. Translation: CASTPGGTGRTDTQYF.

This chain joins TRBV6-5 and TRBJ2-7; 10 nucleotides agree with TRBD2. Trimming cost V 5 bases and J 6 bases; bases outside gene matches: 7. The CDR3 has 14 residues. CDR1 MNHEY and CDR2 SVGAGI come from the germline V gene. This chain's CDR3 is CASSILAGSREQYF. CDR3 in DNA: TGTGCCAGCAGTATACTAGCGGGATCTCGCGAGCAGTACTTC.

In nucleotides, the CDR3 is TGTGCCAGCAGTTTAAAGGACAGGGACAATCAGCCCCAGCATTTT. It is translated as CASSLKDRDNQPQHF. V is TRBV6-5 and J is TRBJ1-5, with 8 bases aligning to TRBD1. CDR3 length equals 15 residues. J was trimmed by 3 bases and V by 4 bases; bases with no gene match: 5. Germline V gene sequence: CDR1 MNHEY, CDR2 SVGAGI.

The chain joins TRBV19 to TRBJ2-2; D possibly corresponds to TRBD2 (6 bases). Trimming pared 6 bases from V and 4 bases from J, leaving 21 bases between. Per germline, CDR1 LNHDA and CDR2 SQIVND (reference sequence). The CDR3 sequence is 17 residues long. CDR3 bases: TGTGCCAGTAGCGGAGGGGTTAGAGGATCCATCACCGGGGAGCTGTTTTTT. It specifies CASSGGVRGSITGELFF.

The chain joins TRBV5-5 to TRBJ2-5; a possible D gene is TRBD1 (6 bases). V was clipped by 5 bases and J by 5 bases, with 16 bases between them. This CDR3 comprises 14 residues. The germline CDR1 and CDR2 sequences are SGHKS and YYEKEE (reference sequence). This CDR3 reads CASRGGPLGETQYF. DNA of the CDR3: TGTGCCAGCAGAGGGGGACCCCTTGGGGAGACCCAGTACTTC.

The chain couples TRBV18 to TRBJ1-3; D remains unclear. CDR1 and CDR2 from the germline V gene are KGHSH and LQKENI. V was shortened by 2 bases and J by 2 bases, with 10 bases between the two germline ends. The CDR3 sequence is 15 residues long. The CDR3 bases are TGTGCCAGCTCACCAACGGCAGTCCCTGGAAACACCATATATTTT. Translating it yields CASSPTAVPGNTIYF. Complete variable domain (other parts from reference TRBV18 and TRBJ1-3): NAGVMQNPRHLVRRRGQEARLRCSPMKGHSHVYWYRQLPEEGLKFMVYLQKENIIDESGMPKERFSAEFPKEGPSILRIQQVVRGDSAAYFCASSPTAVPGNTIYFGEGSWLTVV.

The rearrangement joins TRBV5-1 to TRBJ2-2; maybe TRBD1 (5 bases). V shed 4 bases and J shed 4 bases, with 11 bases lying between them. In germline, CDR1 is SGHRS, CDR2 YFSETQ. The CDR3 extends over 14 amino acids. CDR3 loop: CASSTPQGTGELFF. CDR3 bases: TGCGCCAGCAGCACCCCCCAGGGCACCGGGGAGCTGTTTTTT.

The chain is built from TRBV9 and TRBJ2-1, with 13 nucleotides matching TRBD2. The CDR3 is made up of 17 amino acids. Germline V lookup: CDR1 SGDLS, CDR2 YYNGEE. V gave up 4 bases and J gave up 0 bases; unmatched junction bases: 4. The CDR3 DNA follows: TGTGCCAGCAGCCGGGGACTAGCGGGAAGCTCCTACAATGAGCAGTTCTTC. Amino acid sequence: CASSRGLAGSSYNEQFF. The variable domain in full, completed from reference TRBV9 and TRBJ2-1, reads DSGVTQTPKHLITATGQRVTLRCSPRSGDLSVYWYQQSLDQGLQFLIQYYNGEERAKGNILERFSAQQFPDLHSELNLSSLELGDSALYFCASSRGLAGSSYNEQFFGPGTRLTVL.

The gene calls are TRBV7-2 and TRBJ2-1; 7 nucleotides match TRBD2. Unmatched junction bases numbered 3, after V lost 0 bases and J lost 4 bases. The CDR3 sequence is 15 residues long. CDR1 and CDR2 (germline): SGHTA, FQGNSA. This CDR3 reads CASSLASGLYNEQFF. The CDR3 DNA follows: TGTGCCAGCAGCTTAGCTAGCGGGCTTTACAATGAGCAGTTCTTC.

The rearrangement uses TRBV18 and TRBJ1-5, with unresolved D. The germline V and J ends were trimmed by 2 bases and 2 bases, with 7 bases remaining between them. In germline, CDR1 is KGHSH, CDR2 LQKENI. The CDR3 totals 14 residues. CDR3 region: CASSPLSGNQPQHF. The CDR3 DNA sequence: TGTGCCAGCTCACCATTGTCTGGCAATCAGCCCCAGCATTTT. Combining the CDR3 with reference TRBV18 and TRBJ1-5 gives the whole variable domain NAGVMQNPRHLVRRRGQEARLRCSPMKGHSHVYWYRQLPEEGLKFMVYLQKENIIDESGMPKERFSAEFPKEGPSILRIQQVVRGDSAAYFCASSPLSGNQPQHFGDGTRLSIL.

The chain combines TRBV18 with TRBJ2-1; D is tentatively TRBD1 or TRBD2 (5 bases each). CDR3 size: 14 residues. V was clipped by 9 bases and J by 3 bases, with 15 bases between them. Germline values: CDR1 KGHSH, CDR2 LQKENI. In DNA, the CDR3 is TGTGCCAGTCGCATTCGGGACGGCTACAATGAGCAGTTCTTC. Encoded protein: CASRIRDGYNEQFF.

The chain joins TRBV6-5 to TRBJ2-1; D might be TRBD2 (5 bases). Germline assignment: CDR1 MNHEY and CDR2 SVGAGI. CDR3 length: 15 residues. Trimming removed 2 bases at V and 5 bases at J, with 13 bases between. The CDR3 here is CASSYGRLANNEQFF. As DNA, the CDR3 is TGTGCCAGCAGTTACGGGCGGCTAGCCAACAATGAGCAGTTCTTC.

The V gene is TRBV29-1, the J gene TRBJ2-1; D is perhaps TRBD2 (5 bases). Germline V gene data show CDR1 as SQVTM and CDR2 as ANQGSEA. The CDR3 loop spans 13 amino acids. Trimming pared 4 bases from V and 3 bases from J, leaving 10 bases between. The CDR3 here is CSVGGRFYNEQFF. CDR3 nucleotides: TGCAGCGTTGGCGGGCGGTTCTACAATGAGCAGTTCTTC.

The rearrangement links TRBV7-2 to TRBJ1-2, with D possibly matching TRBD1 (5 bases). Between the trimmed V and J ends, which lost 3 bases and 8 bases, there was a span of 10 bases. The CDR3 runs to 12 residues. Germline loops: CDR1 SGHTA, CDR2 FQGNSA. The CDR3 here is CASSLGVFGYTF. Here the CDR3 DNA reads TGTGCCAGCAGCTTGGGGGTCTTCGGCTACACCTTC.